Each of the 16 T cell receptor beta chains below was sequenced from the same sample in a study of blood T cell repertoires in COVID-19. Sequenced by immunoSEQ multiplex PCR; TCRdb stores in-frame clones only, minus some. The sample contains 100,000 to 150,000 clones, around 89% of which appear only once. The sample taken for sequencing was peripheral blood. These receptors were taken from a man in his fifties with acute or convalescent COVID-19.

The genes are TRBV27 and TRBJ1-2; TRBD1 might be the D (6 bases). The CDR3 has 14 residues. V shed 5 bases and J shed 1 base, with 11 bases lying between them. Germline loops: CDR1 MNHEY, CDR2 SMNVEV (reference sequence). The CDR3 region has the DNA TGTGCCAGCAGTCACATACAGGGTAACTATGGCTACACCTTC. It specifies CASSHIQGNYGYTF.

The chain links TRBV7-2 to TRBJ2-6, with D possibly TRBD1 on 6 matching bases. CDR3 length equals 15 residues. V was pared by 1 base and J by 4 bases, with 8 bases between. The germline CDR1 and CDR2 sequences are SGHTA and FQGNSA. The CDR3 coding sequence is TGTGCCAGCAGCTTAGTCAGGGGAGGGGCCAACGTCCTGACTTTC. It yields the protein CASSLVRGGANVLTF.

J is TRBJ2-4 and V is TRBV5-6; 7 nucleotides align to TRBD2. Germline V lookup: CDR1 SGHDT, CDR2 YYEEEE. The J segment lost 3 bases and the V segment lost 3 bases, leaving 12 bases of the junction unmatched. This CDR3 comprises 17 residues. CDR3 region: CASSSLRRESVKNIQYF. The DNA for the CDR3 is TGTGCCAGCAGCTCCTTACGGCGGGAGTCTGTCAAAAACATTCAGTACTTC.

The rearrangement links TRBV11-3 to TRBJ1-1; no reliable D call. Germline V gene data show CDR1 as SGHNT and CDR2 as YENEEA. The V end was cut by 10 bases, the J end by 0 bases, with 12 bases between. The CDR3 is made up of 13 amino acids. CDR3 bases: TGTGCCACCAGGAGGGTCTTGAACACTGAAGCTTTCTTT. This encodes CATRRVLNTEAFF.

There are a few counts of this clone. The genes are TRBV11-3 and TRBJ2-1; D possibly corresponds to TRBD2 (5 bases). The germline V and J ends were trimmed by 1 base and 9 bases, with 19 bases remaining between them. Per germline, CDR1 SGHNT and CDR2 YENEEA. The CDR3 sequence is 16 residues long. The CDR3: CASSLGTLNPSGEQFF. CDR3 sequence (DNA): TGTGCCAGCAGCTTAGGGACTCTAAACCCATCGGGTGAGCAGTTCTTC.

The CDR3 DNA reads as TGTGCCAGCAGCCAATTACGCAGGGGTAATTCACCCCTCCACTTT. This sequence encodes CASSQLRRGNSPLHF. This rearrangement joins TRBV3-1 (or the pseudogene TRBV3-2) to TRBJ1-6; possible D gene TRBD1, 6 bases. The CDR3 covers 15 residues. The V end was cut by 2 bases, the J end by 6 bases, with 11 bases between. The germline V gene has CDR1 LGHDT and CDR2 YNNKEL (reference sequence).

The V and J genes are TRBV5-6 and TRBJ1-2; 9 bases match TRBD1. The CDR3 is made up of 13 amino acids. V shed 3 bases and J 6 bases; nucleotides not matched to a gene: 3. Germline V gives CDR1 SGHDT, CDR2 YYEEEE. This CDR3 reads CASSYRDRDGYTF. CDR3 in DNA: TGTGCCAGCAGCTACCGGGACAGGGATGGCTACACCTTC.

The rearrangement links TRBV11-3 to TRBJ1-5, with unresolved D. In germline, CDR1 is SGHNT, CDR2 YENEEA. Trimming cost V 2 bases and J 7 bases, with 12 bases left between them. The length of the CDR3 is 14 residues. In DNA, the CDR3 is TGTGCCAGCAGCTTAAGCGGCGCGGGACAGCCCCAGCATTTT. As protein: CASSLSGAGQPQHF.

This clone has only one observation. The chain recombines TRBV5-6 with TRBJ2-7; 12 nucleotides agree with TRBD2. Trimming cost V 6 bases and J 4 bases; bases outside gene matches: 8. CDR3 length: 15 amino acids. Germline-derived CDR1 and CDR2 are SGHDT and YYEEEE. CDR3 DNA: TGTGCCAGCACACCGGGACTAGCGGGCCTATACGAGCAGTACTTC. Translated, it gives CASTPGLAGLYEQYF.

This CDR3 is CASSLAGDGQPQHF. In nucleotides, the CDR3 is TGCGCCAGCAGCTTGGCAGGGGACGGTCAGCCCCAGCATTTT. This sequence joins TRBV5-1 and TRBJ1-5; maybe TRBD1 (6 bases). V was cut by 0 bases and J by 6 bases, with 10 bases left in between. The CDR3 is 14 residues long. Germline CDR1 reads SGHRS; CDR2 reads YFSETQ. Looking up the rest from reference TRBV5-1 and TRBJ1-5 gives the full variable domain: KAGVTQTPRYLIKTRGQQVTLSCSPISGHRSVSWYQQTPGQGLQFLFEYFSETQRNKGNFPGRFSGRQFSNSRSEMNVSTLELGDSALYLCASSLAGDGQPQHFGDGTRLSIL.

V and J are TRBV5-4 and TRBJ2-1; no clear D. The CDR3 is made up of 14 amino acids. Germline-derived CDR1 and CDR2 are SGHNT and YYREEE (reference sequence). V shed 6 bases and J shed 8 bases, with 18 bases lying between them. The CDR3 DNA follows: TGTGCCAGCACCCTTCCCACCGCGCTACATGAGCAGTTCTTC. Protein sequence: CASTLPTALHEQFF.

The J gene is TRBJ1-6, the V gene TRBV30; TRBD1 matches at 7 bases. V was pared by 5 bases and J by 7 bases, with 5 bases of the junction left unmatched. This CDR3 is built from 13 residues. The germline CDR1 and CDR2 sequences are GTSNPN and SVGIG (reference sequence). This CDR3 is CAWLGQKNSPLHF. In nucleotides, the CDR3 is TGTGCCTGGTTGGGACAGAAGAATTCACCCCTCCACTTT.

The V call is TRBV19, the J call TRBJ1-2; 7 nucleotides align to TRBD1. The CDR3 is made up of 15 amino acids. Germline V gives CDR1 LNHDA, CDR2 SQIVND (reference sequence). V lost 5 bases, J lost 6 bases, and 12 bases stayed unmatched. The CDR3 sequence: CASSLRTGPEDGYTF. CDR3 sequence (DNA): TGTGCCAGTAGTCTCCGGACAGGCCCTGAAGATGGCTACACCTTC.

V is TRBV9 and J is TRBJ2-7, with 10 bases matching TRBD2. CDR1 is SGDLS and CDR2 is YYNGEE in the germline V gene. V dropped 3 bases and J dropped 6; count of bases not matched to a gene: 9. This CDR3 has 15 residues. CDR3 amino acids: CASSDTSGTWGEQYF. Written as DNA, the CDR3 is TGTGCCAGCAGCGACACTAGCGGGACCTGGGGCGAGCAGTACTTC.

V is TRBV19 and J is TRBJ2-7, with TRBD1 identical over 7 bases. Germline CDR1 and CDR2: LNHDA and SQIVND (reference sequence). The V gene end was trimmed by 5 bases and the J gene end by 2 bases; junction bases not matched to a gene: 6. The CDR3 has 14 residues. In nucleotides, the CDR3 is TGTGCCAGTAGTCCCGGACAGGTTCCCTACGAGCAGTACTTC. Translating gives CASSPGQVPYEQYF.

The chain combines TRBV20-1 with TRBJ2-2, with D perhaps matching TRBD2 (5 bases). The ends were cut back, 1 base at V and 8 bases at J, with 5 bases in the middle. The CDR3 spans 11 residues. Germline loops: CDR1 DFQATT, CDR2 SNEGSKA (reference sequence). CDR3 bases: TGCAGTGCTAGAGGGAGGGGGGAGCTGTTTTTT. It specifies CSARGRGELFF.